Following are 16 T cell receptor beta chains from one sample sequenced in a study of siplizumab effects on memory and regulatory T cells. The repertoire was sequenced with immunoSEQ multiplex PCR; TCRdb's copy has only in-frame clones and lacks some. Among tens of thousands of clones listed, roughly nine tenths were seen once. The sequenced material came from naive CD8+ T cells sorted from blood. Receptors originate from a human donor in good health.

This clone is a singleton in its sample. The rearrangement uses TRBV11-2 and TRBJ1-6; TRBD1 agrees at 11 bases. J lost 9 bases, V lost 5 bases, and 9 bases had no gene match. Germline CDR1 reads SGHAT; CDR2 reads FQNNGV. The CDR3 spans 16 residues. Here the CDR3 DNA reads TGTGCCAGCAGCACAGCCGGGACAGGGGGTATTTCACCCCTCCACTTT. This sequence encodes CASSTAGTGGISPLHF.

V is TRBV27 and J is TRBJ2-2; D is ambiguous. The CDR3 has 14 residues. Germline V gene sequence: CDR1 MNHEY, CDR2 SMNVEV (reference sequence). V gave up 5 bases and J gave up 6 bases, with 13 bases separating them. This CDR3 reads CASSKGQNAGELFF. CDR3 DNA: TGTGCCAGCAGTAAGGGCCAAAACGCCGGGGAGCTGTTTTTT.

The chain recombines TRBV2 with TRBJ2-2, with no clear D. Trimming removed 6 bases at V and 6 bases at J, with 14 bases between. This CDR3 contains 14 residues. Per the germline V gene, CDR1 is SNHLY and CDR2 is FYNNEI. The CDR3 sequence is CASRDGLISGELFF. In DNA, the CDR3 is TGTGCCAGCAGGGACGGTCTTATCTCCGGGGAGCTGTTTTTT. The full variable domain, in which reference TRBV2 and TRBJ2-2 provide the parts outside the CDR3, is EPEVTQTPSHQVTQMGQEVILRCVPISNHLYFYWYRQILGQKVEFLVSFYNNEISEKSEIFDDQFSVERPDGSNFTLKIRSTKLEDSAMYFCASRDGLISGELFFGEGSRLTVL.

The CDR3 here is CASSQEGTSGSGSYNEQFF. In DNA, the CDR3 is TGCGCCAGCAGCCAAGAAGGGACTAGCGGGAGTGGGTCCTACAATGAGCAGTTCTTC. V usage is TRBV4-1 and J usage is TRBJ2-1, with TRBD2 matching 14 bases. In germline, CDR1 is MGHRA, CDR2 YSYEKL. CDR3 length: 19 residues. Trimming cost V 0 bases and J 1 base; bases outside gene matches: 5.

V usage is TRBV6-1 and J usage is TRBJ2-5; 7 positions match TRBD2. Trimming cost V 9 bases and J 5 bases; bases outside gene matches: 15. The CDR3 has 15 amino acids. Per germline, CDR1 MNHNS and CDR2 SASEGT. In DNA, the CDR3 is TGTGCCAGTGCGGAGCGGGGCTTCGAGCGGGAGACCCAGTACTTC. Translated, it gives CASAERGFERETQYF.

J is TRBJ2-1 and V is TRBV6-1; D perhaps matches TRBD1 (5 bases). This CDR3 has 15 residues. V shed 6 bases and J shed 0 bases, with 12 bases lying between them. CDR1 is MNHNS, CDR2 SASEGT, per germline. CDR3 nucleotide sequence: TGTGCCAGCAGACAACAGGATAGCTCCTACAATGAGCAGTTCTTC. Translated: CASRQQDSSYNEQFF.

This clone was picked up a small number of times. The genes are TRBV28 and TRBJ1-5; D not resolved. This CDR3 spans 11 amino acids. Germline V gene lookup returns CDR1 MDHEN and CDR2 SYDVKM. Trimming cost V 9 bases and J 4 bases, with 7 bases left between them. This chain's CDR3 is CASCRNQPQHF. The CDR3 DNA sequence: TGTGCCAGTTGTCGGAATCAGCCCCAGCATTTT.

The chain carries TRBV5-5 and TRBJ1-2, with D perhaps matching TRBD1 (5 bases). The CDR3 covers 15 residues. Trimming cost V 0 bases and J 4 bases, with 13 bases left between them. CDR1 is SGHKS, CDR2 YYEKEE, per germline (reference sequence). CDR3 sequence: CASSLDRPSLYGYTF. The CDR3 DNA reads as TGTGCCAGCAGCTTGGACAGGCCCAGCCTCTATGGCTACACCTTC.

This clone was seen just once. The V call is TRBV27, the J call TRBJ2-5; no clear D. Between the trimmed V and J ends, which lost 7 bases and 1 base, there was a span of 7 bases. Germline V gene data show CDR1 as MNHEY and CDR2 as SMNVEV (reference sequence). This CDR3 has 12 residues. The CDR3 DNA reads TGTGCCAGCATGGGGTCCCAAGAGACCCAGTACTTC. This translates into CASMGSQETQYF.

The V gene is TRBV27, the J gene TRBJ2-2; maybe TRBD2 (6 bases). The germline V and J ends were trimmed by 7 bases and 2 bases, with 8 bases remaining between them. Germline CDR1 is MNHEY and CDR2 is SMNVEV (reference sequence). This CDR3 has 13 amino acids. The DNA for the CDR3 is TGTGCCAGCACCGGGACTAACACCGGGGAGCTGTTTTTT. Amino acid sequence: CASTGTNTGELFF.

This clone came up a few times. The genes are TRBV10-1 and TRBJ2-2; TRBD1 agrees at 7 bases. The CDR3 is 14 amino acids. V shed 1 base, J shed 4 bases, and the junction held 0 bases outside the gene matches. The germline gives CDR1 WNHNN, CDR2 SYGVQD (reference sequence). The CDR3 DNA sequence: TGCGCCAGCAGTGAGTGGACAGGCACCGGGGAGCTGTTTTTT. This encodes CASSEWTGTGELFF.

Written as DNA, the CDR3 is TGTGCCAGCAGCATGGACATTGTTCTTAACAATGAGCAGTTCTTC. This translates into CASSMDIVLNNEQFF. This rearrangement joins TRBV7-2 to TRBJ2-1; perhaps TRBD1 as D (5 bases). Germline V CDR1 and CDR2: SGHTA, FQGNSA. The length of the CDR3 is 15 residues. V was shortened by 5 bases and J by 5 bases, with 16 bases between the two germline ends.

This rearrangement joins TRBV10-1 to TRBJ1-1, with a possible D match to TRBD1 (6 bases). Germline V gives CDR1 WNHNN, CDR2 SYGVQD (reference sequence). With 5 bases removed from V and 5 bases from J, the gap between germline ends came to 9 bases. The length of the CDR3 is 12 residues. The CDR3 DNA sequence: TGCGCCAGCAGTACAGGGTATACTGAAGCTTTCTTT. Amino acid sequence: CASSTGYTEAFF.

This chain connects TRBV14 to TRBJ1-2, with D hard to call. The CDR3 length is 15 residues. Germline V gene sequence: CDR1 SGHDN, CDR2 FVKESK. The ends were cut back, 3 bases at V and 4 bases at J, with 15 bases in the middle. The CDR3 DNA reads TGTGCCAGCAGCCAGAGGGTCGGGGAAGTCTATGGCTACACCTTC. It translates to CASSQRVGEVYGYTF.

This sequence joins TRBV13 and TRBJ2-1, with a possible D match to TRBD2 (5 bases). The length of the CDR3 is 15 residues. Germline V gene data show CDR1 as PRHDT and CDR2 as FYEKMQ (reference sequence). The V end lost 0 bases, the J end lost 3 bases, and 9 bases lay between the germline ends. The CDR3 protein is CASSLGDSNYNEQFF. CDR3 DNA: TGTGCCAGCAGCTTAGGGGACTCCAACTACAATGAGCAGTTCTTC.

V is TRBV18 and J is TRBJ2-1, with a possible D match to TRBD2 (5 bases). Germline V CDR1 and CDR2: KGHSH, LQKENI. The CDR3 is 16 amino acids. The V end was cut by 2 bases, the J end by 8 bases, with 19 bases between. The CDR3 region has the DNA TGTGCCAGCTCACCAACGACGAGGGTCTCTCTGGATGAGCAGTTCTTC. This codes for CASSPTTRVSLDEQFF.